This TCR beta chain appears in the sequencing data of a study of blood T cell repertoires in COVID-19. Source study methods: From reference gene primer amplification, estimates of nucleated cell counts were derived. Clones were read by immunoSEQ multiplex PCR, and TCRdb kept only the in-frame ones, dropping some. V and J calls and clone size follow that table, whereas D and trimming were derived from the DNA. The data show 85,000 to 120,000 clones, 75% to 95% seen once. The CDR3 spans 14 residues. Trimming cost V 5 bases and J 3 bases, with 10 bases left between them. CDR1 is KGHDR, CDR2 SFDVKD, per germline.

The specimen was peripheral blood. The clonotype comes from a man between 18 and 29 years old with acute or convalescent COVID-19. The V gene is TRBV24-1, the J gene TRBJ1-5; the D gene is possibly TRBD1 (5 bases). CDR3 region: CATSGAGLNQPQHF. CDR3 sequence (DNA): TGTGCCACCAGTGGTGCAGGGCTCAATCAGCCCCAGCATTTT.